What follows is one TCR beta chain and its context. Its antigen is currently not known. Nothing much larger sits one base from this clone, and base qualities are not available. This record comes from a study of blood T cell repertoires in COVID-19 (dated by TCRdb to the early 2020s). For the wider study: The collaborator samples originated in the United States, Italy and Spain and spanned the acute and convalescent phases of COVID-19. The material from the prospective study consisted of cDNA or gDNA derived from T cells, B-cell-depleted T cells, or PBMCs. The dataset comprised deeply sampled blood TCRbeta repertoires from subjects exposed to, actively infected with, or recovered from COVID-19. The repertoires were released in a freely available public database intended as a resource for research on the immune response to SARS-CoV-2. The samples were drawn from the first 160 participants of the ongoing ImmuneRACE study and from over 950 subjects provided by 6 global collaborators. Sample metadata almost always included a de-identified subject ID, COVID-19 status, age in years and sex. Where HLA class I and class II types were available, the types were taken from metadata supplied by the sample provider, not from assay-based typing. The paper's findings and limits, for the study overall: Clinical and demographic metadata were provided uncurated, with the amount varying by source and participant.

TCRbeta CDR3 regions were amplified from genomic DNA using the immunoSEQ Assay, a bias-controlled multiplex PCR. Per the authors' processing: Within the assay, amplification of reference gene primers was used to estimate how many nucleated cells each sample contained. To quantify the absolute abundance of each unique TCRbeta CDR3 rearrangement, sequence reads were collapsed and filtered. Productive Simpson clonality was computed per sample as the square root of Simpson's diversity index over productive rearrangements. The table was pulled from immuneACCESS by TCRdb, which kept in-frame rearrangements only. Such tables lose some clones; where checked, under half of the loss comes from unresolved V genes, and the rest has no known cause. V and J calls and clone size are as listed in that table; D and trimming were resolved from the DNA. The sample table records about 100,000 clones; 80% to 95% of these occur just once. Around 1.9% of the sample is held by the ten biggest clonotypes.

Between the V and J ends, shortened by 1 base and 4 bases respectively, the junction contains 13 bases. Taken from cysteine to phenylalanine, the CDR3 has 14 residues. CDR3 DNA only is kept here, 42 bases in frame from base 1. From a lookup of the germline V gene (reference sequence), CDR1 and CDR2 are GTSNPN and SVGIG. In Seattle, one collaborating source enrolled patients while the infection was active and tracked those patients longitudinally over the course of disease. The collaborating institutions used their own protocols to collect whole blood in K2EDTA tubes. Collaborator samples were shipped for TCRbeta analysis as frozen whole blood, isolated PBMCs, or DNA extracted from either sample type.

Sample: peripheral blood. Recombination joined TRBV30 with TRBJ1-2, with a tentative D gene TRBD1 over 6 matching bases. This clonotype was sampled from a woman aged 45-65 years with COVID-19, enrolled during active disease. The CDR3 has the sequence CAWSAGRGSYGYTF. The DNA is TGTGCCTGGAGTGCAGGCAGGGGTTCCTATGGCTACACCTTC.